This T cell receptor beta chain came from a study of T cells in Graves' hyperthyroidism and ophthalmopathy. The CDR3 sequence is 15 residues long. Germline V gene sequence: CDR1 SEHNR, CDR2 FQNEAQ (reference sequence). Amplification targeted TCR beta CDR3 regions from RNA transcripts. An initial round of RT-PCR targeting the TCR CDR3 relied on the HTBI primer set. Using its own MiXCR run on the multiplex PCR reads, TCRdb lists one record per CDR3 protein. The table has about 680,000 distinct CDR3 sequences, 30% to 40% seen once. It was uncontrolled infection, other autoimmune disease, pregnancy or lactation that excluded patients.

The genes are TRBV7-9 and TRBJ2-7, with TRBD2 matching over 11 bases. Matching the DNA end better, TRBJ2-1 makes the J call doubtful. This clonotype originated in a woman aged 35 to 49 with Graves' hyperthyroidism. Source material: blood. CDR3 residues: CASSQTSGIIGEQFF. DNA of the CDR3: TGTGCCAGCAGCCAGACTAGCGGGATAATCGGGGAGCAGTTCTTC.